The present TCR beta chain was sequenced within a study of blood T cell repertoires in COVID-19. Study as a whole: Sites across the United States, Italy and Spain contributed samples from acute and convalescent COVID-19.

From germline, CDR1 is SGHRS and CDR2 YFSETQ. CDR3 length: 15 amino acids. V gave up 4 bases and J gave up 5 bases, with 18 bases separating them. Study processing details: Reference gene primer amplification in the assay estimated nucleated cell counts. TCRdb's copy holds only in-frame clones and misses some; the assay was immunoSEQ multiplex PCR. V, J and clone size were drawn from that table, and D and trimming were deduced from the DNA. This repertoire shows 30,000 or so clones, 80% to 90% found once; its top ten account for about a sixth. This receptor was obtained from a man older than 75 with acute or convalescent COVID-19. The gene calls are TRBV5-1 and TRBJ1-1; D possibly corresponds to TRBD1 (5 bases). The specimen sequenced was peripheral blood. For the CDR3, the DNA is TGCGCCAGCAGCCGTTATGGGGGAGGAGGGACTGAAGCTTTCTTT. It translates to CASSRYGGGGTEAFF.